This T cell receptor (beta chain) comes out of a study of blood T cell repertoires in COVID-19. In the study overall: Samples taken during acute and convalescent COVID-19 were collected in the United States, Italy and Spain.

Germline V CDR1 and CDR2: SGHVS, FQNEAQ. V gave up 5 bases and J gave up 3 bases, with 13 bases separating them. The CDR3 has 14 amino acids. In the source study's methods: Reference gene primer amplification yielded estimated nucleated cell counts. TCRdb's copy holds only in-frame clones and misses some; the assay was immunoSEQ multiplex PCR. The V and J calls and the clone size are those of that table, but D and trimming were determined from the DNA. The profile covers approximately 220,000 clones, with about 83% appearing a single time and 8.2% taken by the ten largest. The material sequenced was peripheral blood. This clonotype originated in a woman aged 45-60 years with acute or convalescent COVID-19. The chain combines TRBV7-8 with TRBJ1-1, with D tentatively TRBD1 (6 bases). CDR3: CASSQGGGYTEAFF. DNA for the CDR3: TGTGCCAGCAGCCAAGGGGGGGGGTACACTGAAGCTTTCTTT.